These 11 T cell receptor beta chains were sequenced from one sample in a study of HIV-infected patients and healthy controls. TCRdb reprocessed the 5' RACE reads via MiXCR and lists one record per CDR3 protein. The sample carries 65,000 to 70,000 distinct CDR3 sequences, about 15% recorded once. Sequenced: CD4+ T cells from blood. The receptors derive from a human donor in good health.

Only a few counts were recorded for this clonotype. This rearrangement joins TRBV4-3 to TRBJ2-6, with 10 positions matching TRBD1. The CDR3 consists of 20 residues. Unmatched junction bases numbered 13, after V lost 4 bases and J lost 1 base. CDR1 is LGHNA, CDR2 YSLEER, per germline. Here the CDR3 DNA reads TGCGCCAGCAGCCCACAACCCACCGGGACAGGGGCATCTGGGGCCAACGTCCTGACTTTC. Amino acid sequence: CASSPQPTGTGASGANVLTF.

This clonotype was found many times. V gene TRBV12-3 or TRBV12-4 combines with J gene TRBJ2-7; the D gene is possibly TRBD2 (6 bases). The CDR3 has 13 residues. Trimming pared 5 bases from V and 3 bases from J, leaving 11 bases between. The DNA for the CDR3 is TGTGCCAGCAGTCCCAGGCGGGACTACGAGCAGTACTTC. Residues: CASSPRRDYEQYF.

The genes are TRBV29-1 and TRBJ2-7, with D possibly matching TRBD2 (6 bases). V dropped 7 bases and J dropped 2 bases, with 12 bases sitting between them. Germline V gene sequence: CDR1 SQVTM, CDR2 ANQGSEA. The CDR3 has 12 residues. The CDR3 coding sequence is TGCAGCGGCCGGGACTCCACCTACGAGCAGTACTTC. The encoded protein is CSGRDSTYEQYF.

This clonotype was detected only a few times. The chain's CDR3 is CAISEGGVYEQYF. In DNA, the CDR3 is TGTGCCATCAGTGAAGGGGGGGTCTACGAGCAGTACTTC. The chain carries TRBV10-3 and TRBJ2-7, with D possibly TRBD2 on 7 matching bases. Germline CDR1 ENHRY, CDR2 SYGVKD. Trimming pared 3 bases from V and 3 bases from J, leaving 9 bases between. This CDR3 comprises 13 residues.

DNA of the CDR3: TGCAGTGCAAAACAGGGCCCCAAAGCTTTCTTT. Its translation: CSAKQGPKAFF. The chain employs TRBV20-1 and TRBJ1-1; D is possibly TRBD1 (6 bases). V was shortened by 6 bases and J by 9 bases, with 14 bases between the two germline ends. The CDR3 consists of 11 residues. From germline, CDR1 is DFQATT and CDR2 SNEGSKA (reference sequence).

In DNA, the CDR3 is TGCAGTGCTCATCCCAGGAGGCTGGGGAATGAAAAACTGTTTTTT. It is translated as CSAHPRRLGNEKLFF. The V and J genes are TRBV20-1 and TRBJ1-4, with D unclear. The CDR3 runs to 15 residues. Trimming took off 5 bases at V and 5 bases at J, with 18 bases between the two ends. Germline lookup yields CDR1 DFQATT and CDR2 SNEGSKA (reference sequence).

The chain carries TRBV20-1 and TRBJ1-4; TRBD1 agrees at 7 bases. The CDR3 runs to 15 residues. The junction had 10 bases not matched to a gene; V was cut back by 6 bases and J by 3 bases. CDR1 and CDR2 from the germline V gene are DFQATT and SNEGSKA (reference sequence). The CDR3 bases are TGCAGTGCCTTAGACGGGACAGATCCTAATGAAAAACTGTTTTTT. Translated, it gives CSALDGTDPNEKLFF.

The gene calls are TRBV15 and TRBJ1-5; tentatively, D is TRBD1 (5 bases). V gave up 0 bases and J gave up 2 bases, with 11 bases separating them. Germline CDR1 LNHNV, CDR2 YYDKDF (reference sequence). The CDR3 covers 16 residues. CDR3 coding DNA: TGTGCCACCAGCAGAGAACAGGACTTGGGCAATCAGCCCCAGCATTTT. As protein: CATSREQDLGNQPQHF.

Many counts were recorded for this clonotype. The chain joins TRBV6-2 or TRBV6-3 to TRBJ2-7; 8 bases line up with TRBD1. CDR3 length equals 13 residues. The germline V gene has CDR1 MNHEY and CDR2 SVGEGT. V lost 8 bases and J lost 2; bases outside the gene matches: 5. The CDR3 bases are TGTGCCAGCGCCGGGACAGGACCCTACGAGCAGTACTTC. Its protein product is CASAGTGPYEQYF.

This clonotype has only a few counts. The genes are TRBV28 and TRBJ1-3, with D perhaps matching TRBD1 (5 bases). The CDR3 is made up of 14 amino acids. Germline CDR1 reads MDHEN; CDR2 reads SYDVKM. Trimming removed 5 bases at V and 7 bases at J, with 15 bases between. CDR3 loop: CASSVRDGGNTIYF. CDR3 DNA: TGTGCCAGCAGTGTCCGGGACGGGGGGAACACCATATATTTT. The full variable domain, completed using reference TRBV28 and TRBJ1-3, is DVKVTQSSRYLVKRTGEKVFLECVQDMDHENMFWYRQDPGLGLRLIYFSYDVKMKEKGDIPEGYSVSREKKERFSLILESASTNQTSMYLCASSVRDGGNTIYFGEGSWLTVV.

The rearrangement joins TRBV19 to TRBJ1-4; D is perhaps TRBD1 (5 bases). The CDR3 is 15 residues long. V gave up 6 bases and J gave up 0 bases, with 11 bases separating them. Per the germline V gene, CDR1 is LNHDA and CDR2 is SQIVND (reference sequence). In DNA form, the CDR3 reads TGTGCCAGTAGGCACGGGGGGACAACTAATGAAAAACTGTTTTTT. Translated: CASRHGGTTNEKLFF.